This T cell receptor (beta chain) was captured by sequencing in a study of T cell repertoires in cytomegalovirus infection. Study context: Matching HLA type, along with CMV infection, was indicated by public TCR beta signatures.

Only a few counts were recorded for this clonotype. Its matching antigen is unknown. Study results and caveats: Summed public TCR beta family frequency identified CMV carriers bearing the relevant HLA. HLA-C-restricted TCR beta clonotypes specific for CMV led the ex vivo response.

CDR1 and CDR2 (germline): SGHTA, FQGNSA. The CDR3 spans 16 residues. V lost 5 bases and J 5 bases, leaving 21 bases between the germline ends. TCRdb used MiXCR to reprocess the reads, holding one entry per CDR3 protein. The sample includes under 200,000 distinct CDR3 sequences, 25% to 30% seen only once; the top ten take roughly 29%. The rearrangement uses TRBV7-2 and TRBJ1-1; no definite D call. The clonotype originates from a human donor in good health (CMV status not recorded). Some clones in this sample may be carry-over from other donors' samples. Specimen: PBMCs. CDR3 protein: CASSPRATPAGTEAFF. CDR3 sequence (DNA): TGTGCCAGCAGCCCACGAGCGACGCCGGCCGGGACTGAAGCTTTCTTT.